This record concerns one TCR beta chain sequence. These data belong to a study of cytomegalovirus exposure and HLA in healthy donors. The primer mix had 60 Vbeta and 13 Jbeta primers. Data came from immunoSEQ multiplex PCR; TCRdb stores just in-frame clones and leaves some out. The sample holds 150,000 to 200,000 clones, about four fifths seen once. This clonotype was obtained from a girl aged 5-17 years in good health and CMV-seropositive. The specimen sequenced was PBMCs.

The CDR3 DNA is TGTGCCTGGAGCGGTTCCTACGAGCAGTACTTC. As protein: CAWSGSYEQYF. This sequence joins TRBV30 and TRBJ2-7, with no clear D. The V gene lost 3 bases and the J gene lost 1 base, with 4 bases spanning the gap. Germline V gene data show CDR1 as GTSNPN and CDR2 as SVGIG (reference sequence). This CDR3 has 11 amino acids.